This T cell receptor beta chain was sequenced for a study of blood T cell repertoires in COVID-19. Study-level background: In each case, the material was cDNA or gDNA derived from T cells, B-cell-depleted T cells, or PBMCs.

With V trimmed by 0 bases and J by 1 base, 2 bases remained unmatched. The CDR3 has 16 amino acids. Germline V gene data show CDR1 as LGHNA and CDR2 as YNFKEQ. Per the original methods: Estimation of nucleated cell counts relied on the amplification of reference gene primers. The repertoire was sequenced with immunoSEQ multiplex PCR; TCRdb's copy has only in-frame clones and lacks some. Clone size and V and J calls were adopted from that table, with D and trimming inferred from the DNA. This table holds roughly 200,000 clones, about 83% found once. About this clone itself: Different DNA sequences within this sample yield the same CDR3.

The clonotype comes from a man in his fifties or sixties who had recovered from COVID-19. The chain recombines TRBV4-2 with TRBJ2-2, with 7 nucleotides matching TRBD2. Sequencing was done on a sample of peripheral blood. CDR3 loop: CASSQDWGGNTGELFF. The DNA of the CDR3 is TGTGCCAGCAGCCAAGATTGGGGGGGGAACACCGGGGAGCTGTTTTTT.